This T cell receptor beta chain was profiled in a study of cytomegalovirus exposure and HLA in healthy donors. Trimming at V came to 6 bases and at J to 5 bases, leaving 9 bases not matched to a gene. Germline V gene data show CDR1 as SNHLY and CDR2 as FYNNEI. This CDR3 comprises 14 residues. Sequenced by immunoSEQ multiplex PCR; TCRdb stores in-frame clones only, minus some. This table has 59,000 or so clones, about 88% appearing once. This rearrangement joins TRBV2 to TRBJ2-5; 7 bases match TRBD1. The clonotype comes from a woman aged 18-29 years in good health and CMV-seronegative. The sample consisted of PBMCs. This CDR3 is CASREQGIFETQYF. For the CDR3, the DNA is TGTGCCAGCAGAGAACAGGGGATTTTCGAGACCCAGTACTTC.